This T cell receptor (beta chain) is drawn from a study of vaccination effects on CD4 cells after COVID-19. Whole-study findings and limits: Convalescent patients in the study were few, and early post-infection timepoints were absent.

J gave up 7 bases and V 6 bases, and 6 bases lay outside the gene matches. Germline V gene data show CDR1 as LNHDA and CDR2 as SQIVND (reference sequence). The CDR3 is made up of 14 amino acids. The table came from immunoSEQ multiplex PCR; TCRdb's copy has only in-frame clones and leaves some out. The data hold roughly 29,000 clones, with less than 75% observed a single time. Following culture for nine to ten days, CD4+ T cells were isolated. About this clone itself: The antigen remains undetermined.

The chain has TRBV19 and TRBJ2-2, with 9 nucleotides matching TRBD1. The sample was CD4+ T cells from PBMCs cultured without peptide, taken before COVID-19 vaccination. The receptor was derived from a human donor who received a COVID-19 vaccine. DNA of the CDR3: TGTGCCAGTAGGAGGGACAGGGATTTCGGGGAGCTGTTTTTT. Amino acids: CASRRDRDFGELFF.